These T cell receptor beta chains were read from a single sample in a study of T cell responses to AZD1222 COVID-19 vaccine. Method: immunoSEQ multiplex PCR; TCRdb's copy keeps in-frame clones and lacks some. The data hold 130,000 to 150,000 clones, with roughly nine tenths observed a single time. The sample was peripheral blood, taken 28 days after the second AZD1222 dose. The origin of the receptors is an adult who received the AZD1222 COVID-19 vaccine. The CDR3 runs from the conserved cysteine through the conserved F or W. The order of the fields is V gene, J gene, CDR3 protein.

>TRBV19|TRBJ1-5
CASSTFNQPQHF
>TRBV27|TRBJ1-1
CASRRTGLNTEAFF
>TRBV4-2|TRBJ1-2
CASSQDFTPPGALGYGYTF
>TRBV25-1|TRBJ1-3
CASSEKFPGFSGNTIYF
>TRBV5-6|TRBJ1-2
CASSLGTGWGYTF
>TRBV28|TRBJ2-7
CASKPVGVLAYEQYF
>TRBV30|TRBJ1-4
CAWGDRVEKLFF
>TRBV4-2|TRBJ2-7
CASSQEVTSAYEQYF
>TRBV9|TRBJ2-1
CASSVGAAFGDEQFF
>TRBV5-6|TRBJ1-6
CASSPALGTGNQGLHF
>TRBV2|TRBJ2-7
CASSEGTGVQYF
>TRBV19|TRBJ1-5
CVSSIGARGQRESNQPQHF
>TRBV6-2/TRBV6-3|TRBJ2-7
CASSRPGQGMAYEQYF
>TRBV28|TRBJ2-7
CASSRGDRGKYEQYF
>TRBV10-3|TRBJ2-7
CAISESTRGISYEQYF
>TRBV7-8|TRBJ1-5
CASSLAAQGGNQPQHF
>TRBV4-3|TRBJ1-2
CASSQDRGDGYTF
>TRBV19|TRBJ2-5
CASSIDRQETQYF
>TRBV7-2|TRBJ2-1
CASSRYPGLAGGPNNEQFF
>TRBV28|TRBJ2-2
CASSSHTGELFF
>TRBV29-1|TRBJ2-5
CSVEGLAGGPSQETQYF
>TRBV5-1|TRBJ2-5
CASSKRERTLQETQYF
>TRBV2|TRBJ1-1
CASSLQGANTEAFF
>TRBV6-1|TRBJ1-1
CASSEALGNTEAFF
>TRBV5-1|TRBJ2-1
CASSPGLAGGPGNEQFF
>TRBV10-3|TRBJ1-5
CAASRGLGNQPQHF
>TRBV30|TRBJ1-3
CASLRDRDYSGNTIYF
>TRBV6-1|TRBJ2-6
CASSDRDSNSGANVLTF
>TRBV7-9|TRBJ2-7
CASSLGSGSLSEQYF
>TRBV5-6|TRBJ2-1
CASSLVGEGYNEQFF
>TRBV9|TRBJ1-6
CASSAGSSYNSPLHF
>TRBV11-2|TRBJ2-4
CASSLGAGGHIQYF